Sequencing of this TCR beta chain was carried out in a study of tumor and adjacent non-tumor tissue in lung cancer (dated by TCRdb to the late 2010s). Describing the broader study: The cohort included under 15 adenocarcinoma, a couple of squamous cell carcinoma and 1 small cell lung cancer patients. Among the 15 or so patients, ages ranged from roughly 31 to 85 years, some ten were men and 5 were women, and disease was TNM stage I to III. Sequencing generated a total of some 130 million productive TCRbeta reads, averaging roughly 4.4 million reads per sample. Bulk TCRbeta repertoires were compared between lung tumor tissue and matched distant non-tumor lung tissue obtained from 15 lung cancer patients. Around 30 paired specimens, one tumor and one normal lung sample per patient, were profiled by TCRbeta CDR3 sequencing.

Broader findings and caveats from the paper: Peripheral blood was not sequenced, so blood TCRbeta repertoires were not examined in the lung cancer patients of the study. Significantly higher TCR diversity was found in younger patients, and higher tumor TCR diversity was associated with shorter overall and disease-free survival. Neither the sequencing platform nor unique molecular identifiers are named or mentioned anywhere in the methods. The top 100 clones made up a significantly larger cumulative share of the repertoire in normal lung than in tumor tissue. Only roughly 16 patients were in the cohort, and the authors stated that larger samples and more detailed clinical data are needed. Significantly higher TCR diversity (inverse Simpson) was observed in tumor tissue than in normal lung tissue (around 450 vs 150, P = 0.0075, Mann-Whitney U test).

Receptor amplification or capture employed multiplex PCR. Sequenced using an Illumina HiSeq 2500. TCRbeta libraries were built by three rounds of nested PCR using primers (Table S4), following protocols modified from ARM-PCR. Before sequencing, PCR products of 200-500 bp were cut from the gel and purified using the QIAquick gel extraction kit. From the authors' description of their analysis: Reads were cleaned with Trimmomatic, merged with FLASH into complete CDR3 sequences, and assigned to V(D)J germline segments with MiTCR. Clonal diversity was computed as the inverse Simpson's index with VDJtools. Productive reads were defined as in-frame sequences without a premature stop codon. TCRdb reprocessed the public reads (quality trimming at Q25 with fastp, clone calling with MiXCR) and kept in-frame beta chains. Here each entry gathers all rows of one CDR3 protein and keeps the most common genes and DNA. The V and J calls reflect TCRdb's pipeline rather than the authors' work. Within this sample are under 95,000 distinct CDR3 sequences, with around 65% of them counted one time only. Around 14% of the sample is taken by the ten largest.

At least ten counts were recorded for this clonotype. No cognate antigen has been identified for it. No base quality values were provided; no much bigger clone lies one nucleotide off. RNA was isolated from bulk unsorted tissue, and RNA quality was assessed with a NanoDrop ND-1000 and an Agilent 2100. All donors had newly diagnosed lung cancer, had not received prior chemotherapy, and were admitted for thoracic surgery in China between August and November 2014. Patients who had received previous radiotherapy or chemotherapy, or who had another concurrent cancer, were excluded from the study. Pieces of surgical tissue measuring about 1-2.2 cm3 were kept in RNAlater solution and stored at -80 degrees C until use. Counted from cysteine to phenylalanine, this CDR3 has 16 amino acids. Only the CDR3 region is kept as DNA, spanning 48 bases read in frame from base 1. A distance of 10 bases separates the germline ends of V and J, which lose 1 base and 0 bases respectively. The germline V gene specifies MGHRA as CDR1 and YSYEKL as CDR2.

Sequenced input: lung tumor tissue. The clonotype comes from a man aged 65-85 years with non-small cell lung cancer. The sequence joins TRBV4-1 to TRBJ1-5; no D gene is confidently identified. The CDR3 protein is CASSQVRELSNQPQHF. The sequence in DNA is TGCGCCAGCAGCCAAGTGAGGGAACTTAGCAATCAGCCCCAGCATTTT.